Detailed here is one T cell receptor (beta chain). Germline CDR1 and CDR2: LNHDA and SQIVND (reference sequence). The CDR3 extends over 15 amino acids. V was clipped by 6 bases and J by 2 bases, with 17 bases between them. All enrollees were about 18 to 100 years old and from 20 to 25 US areas. Assignment of participants to cohorts was predicated upon participant-reported clinical history. Source study methods: Nucleated cell number was recorded as an estimate derived from reference gene primer amplification. Clones were sequenced by immunoSEQ multiplex PCR, and TCRdb holds only the in-frame ones, with some missing. V and J calls and clone size are copied from that table; D and trimming were computed from the DNA. The repertoire holds some 400,000 clones, roughly 92% seen once, with about 0.86% in the top ten. The data are from a study of blood T cell repertoires in COVID-19. Turning to the study itself: There were acute and convalescent COVID-19 samples, and they came from the United States, Italy and Spain.

The receptor comes from a woman aged 40 to 55 who had been exposed to COVID-19. What was sequenced was PBMCs or T cells enriched from blood (not recorded which). V gene TRBV19 combines with J gene TRBJ2-7; D perhaps matches TRBD1 (6 bases). The CDR3 sequence is CASSEGRGMTYEQYF. The CDR3 DNA sequence: TGTGCCAGTAGCGAGGGCAGGGGTATGACCTACGAGCAGTACTTC.